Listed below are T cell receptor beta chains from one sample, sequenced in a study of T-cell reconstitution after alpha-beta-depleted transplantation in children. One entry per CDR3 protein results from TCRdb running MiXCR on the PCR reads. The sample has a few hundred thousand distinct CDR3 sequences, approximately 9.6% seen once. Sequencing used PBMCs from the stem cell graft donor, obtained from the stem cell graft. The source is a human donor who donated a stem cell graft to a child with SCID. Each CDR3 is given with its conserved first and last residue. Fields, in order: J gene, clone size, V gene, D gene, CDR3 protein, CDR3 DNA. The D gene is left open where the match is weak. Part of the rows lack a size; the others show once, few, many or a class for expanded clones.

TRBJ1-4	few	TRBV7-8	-	CASSLSFSNEEKLFF	TGTGCCAGCAGCTTATCTTTCAGTAATGAAGAAAAACTGTTTTTT
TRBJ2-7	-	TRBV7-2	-	CASSLVGVGAYEQYF	TGTGCCAGCAGCTTAGTGGGGGTTGGGGCCTACGAGCAGTACTTC
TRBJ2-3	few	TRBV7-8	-	CASTPVWKGPTDTQYF	TGTGCCAGCACCCCAGTTTGGAAGGGCCCCACAGATACGCAGTATTTT
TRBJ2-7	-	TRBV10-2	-	CASRRAVYEQYF	TGCGCCAGCAGGCGGGCAGTCTACGAGCAGTACTTC
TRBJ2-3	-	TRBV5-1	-	CASSLELQITDTQYF	TGCGCCAGCAGCTTGGAATTACAGATCACAGATACGCAGTATTTT
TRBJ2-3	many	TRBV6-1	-	CASSRGIGTDTQYF	TGTGCCAGCAGCCGGGGGATAGGGACAGATACGCAGTATTTT
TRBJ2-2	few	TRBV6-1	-	CASSNRVNTGELFF	TGTGCCAGCAGCAACAGGGTGAACACCGGGGAGCTGTTTTTT
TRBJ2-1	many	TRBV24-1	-	CATSDFRDDNNEQFF	TGTGCCACCAGTGATTTCCGGGACGATAACAATGAGCAGTTCTTC
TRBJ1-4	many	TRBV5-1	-	CASSLAAGKLFF	TGCGCCAGCAGCTTGGCCGCCGGGAAACTGTTTTTT
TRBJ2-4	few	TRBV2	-	CASSEQQGRGGLAKNIQYF	TGTGCCAGCAGTGAACAACAGGGGCGGGGAGGTTTAGCCAAAAACATTCAGTACTTC
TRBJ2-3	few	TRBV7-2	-	CASSSFGQLADTQYF	TGTGCCAGCAGCTCCTTCGGACAGCTGGCAGATACGCAGTATTTT
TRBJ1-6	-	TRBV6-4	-	CASSDSLNSPLHF	TGTGCCAGCAGTGACTCCCTCAATTCACCCCTCCACTTT
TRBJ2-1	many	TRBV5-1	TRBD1	CASSLGQGDVNEQFF	TGCGCCAGCAGCTTGGGACAGGGGGATGTGAATGAGCAGTTCTTC
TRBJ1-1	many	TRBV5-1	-	CASSWNATGKAFF	TGCGCCAGCAGCTGGAACGCGACGGGAAAAGCTTTCTTT
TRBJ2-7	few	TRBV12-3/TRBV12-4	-	CASNRLGGRSYEQYF	TGTGCCAGCAACAGACTCGGGGGCCGATCCTACGAGCAGTACTTC
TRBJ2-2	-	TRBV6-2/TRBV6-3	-	CASSYSWFGGNTGELFF	TGTGCCAGCAGTTACTCGTGGTTCGGAGGGAACACCGGGGAGCTGTTTTTT
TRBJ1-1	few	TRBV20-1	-	CSAPHRTEAFF	TGCAGTGCCCCCCACAGAACTGAAGCTTTCTTT
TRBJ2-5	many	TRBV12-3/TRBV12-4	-	CATRMGQQETQYF	TGTGCCACCCGAATGGGCCAACAAGAGACCCAGTACTTC
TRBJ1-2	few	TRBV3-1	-	CASSRTTNYGYTF	TGTGCCAGCAGCCGGACGACTAACTATGGCTACACCTTC
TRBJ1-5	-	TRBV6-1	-	CASSEAGGSQPQHF	TGTGCCAGCAGTGAAGCCGGTGGGTCTCAGCCCCAGCATTTT
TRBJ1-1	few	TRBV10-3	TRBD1	CAIRGQGTEAFF	TGTGCCATCAGGGGACAGGGCACTGAAGCTTTCTTT
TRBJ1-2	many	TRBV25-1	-	CASSEALGTRGYTF	TGTGCCAGCAGTGAAGCCCTGGGAACTCGTGGCTACACCTTC
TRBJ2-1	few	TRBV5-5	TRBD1	CASSLRTGGHEQFF	TGTGCCAGCAGCCTTAGGACAGGGGGGCATGAGCAGTTCTTC
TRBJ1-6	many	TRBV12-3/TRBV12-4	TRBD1	CASKGDRGHSPLHF	TGTGCCAGCAAGGGGGACAGGGGTCATTCACCCCTCCACTTT
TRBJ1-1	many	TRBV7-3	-	CASSLGGTGVSEAFF	TGTGCCAGCAGCTTAGGGGGGACTGGAGTGTCTGAAGCTTTCTTT
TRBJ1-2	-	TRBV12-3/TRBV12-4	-	CASSLLDGLGYTF	TGTGCCAGCAGTTTACTAGATGGGCTAGGCTACACCTTC
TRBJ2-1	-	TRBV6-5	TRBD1	CASSSWTGTSGNEQFF	TGTGCCAGCAGTTCCTGGACAGGGACGAGTGGCAATGAGCAGTTCTTC
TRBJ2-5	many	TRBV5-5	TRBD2	CASSRSGGLQETQYF	TGTGCCAGCAGCCGAAGCGGGGGCCTCCAAGAGACCCAGTACTTC
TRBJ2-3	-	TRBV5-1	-	CASSLPSRTDTQYF	TGCGCCAGCAGCCTACCCTCAAGGACGGATACGCAGTATTTT
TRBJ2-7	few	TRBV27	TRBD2	CATAMGLASGTEQYF	TGTGCCACCGCCATGGGTCTGGCTAGCGGAACCGAGCAGTACTTC
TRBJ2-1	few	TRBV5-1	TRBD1	CASRTGTGDEQFF	TGCGCCAGCAGAACCGGGACAGGGGATGAGCAGTTCTTC
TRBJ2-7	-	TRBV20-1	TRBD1	CSARDRDRGRYEQYF	TGCAGTGCTAGGGACCGGGACAGGGGTAGATACGAGCAGTACTTC
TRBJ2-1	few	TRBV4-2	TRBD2	CASSPGTSVHEQFF	TGTGCCAGCAGCCCCGGGACTAGCGTGCATGAGCAGTTCTTC
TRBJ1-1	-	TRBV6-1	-	CANPTDLNTEAFF	TGTGCCAACCCGACGGACCTGAACACTGAAGCTTTCTTT
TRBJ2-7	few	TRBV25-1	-	CASSGFNEQYF	TGTGCCAGCAGTGGATTTAACGAGCAGTACTTC
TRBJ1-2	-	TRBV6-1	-	CASGWGYGYTF	TGTGCCTCCGGCTGGGGCTATGGCTACACCTTC
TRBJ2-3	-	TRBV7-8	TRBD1	CASSWTPGQGVTDTQYF	TGTGCCAGCAGCTGGACGCCGGGACAGGGGGTCACAGATACGCAGTATTTT
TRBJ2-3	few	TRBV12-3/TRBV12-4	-	CASSLRPGNTDTQYF	TGTGCCAGCAGTTTACGTCCGGGCAACACAGATACGCAGTATTTT
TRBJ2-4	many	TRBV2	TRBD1	CASSASTGALNIQYF	TGTGCCAGCAGCGCCTCGACAGGGGCGTTAAACATTCAGTACTTC
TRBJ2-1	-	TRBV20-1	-	CSARDPGVLADPYNEQFF	TGCAGTGCTAGAGACCCCGGGGTCTTAGCGGACCCCTACAATGAGCAGTTCTTC
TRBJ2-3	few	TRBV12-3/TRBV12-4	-	CASSPYRERTDTQYF	TGTGCCAGCAGTCCCTACAGGGAGAGGACAGATACGCAGTATTTT
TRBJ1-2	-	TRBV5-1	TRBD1	CASSLTQGVYGYTF	TGCGCCAGCAGCTTAACACAGGGGGTCTATGGCTACACCTTC
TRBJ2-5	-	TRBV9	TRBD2	CASSAVGTSGAETQYF	TGTGCCAGCAGCGCGGTCGGGACTAGCGGGGCGGAGACCCAGTACTTC
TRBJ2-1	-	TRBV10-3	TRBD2	CAIRGTGLAPNEQFF	TGTGCCATCAGGGGCACGGGACTAGCTCCCAATGAGCAGTTCTTC
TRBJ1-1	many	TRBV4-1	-	CASSQFSGGAFF	TGCGCCAGCAGCCAGTTCTCGGGCGGCGCTTTCTTT
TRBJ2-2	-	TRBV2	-	CASLGSWKNTGELFF	TGTGCCAGCCTGGGGAGCTGGAAAAACACCGGGGAGCTGTTTTTT